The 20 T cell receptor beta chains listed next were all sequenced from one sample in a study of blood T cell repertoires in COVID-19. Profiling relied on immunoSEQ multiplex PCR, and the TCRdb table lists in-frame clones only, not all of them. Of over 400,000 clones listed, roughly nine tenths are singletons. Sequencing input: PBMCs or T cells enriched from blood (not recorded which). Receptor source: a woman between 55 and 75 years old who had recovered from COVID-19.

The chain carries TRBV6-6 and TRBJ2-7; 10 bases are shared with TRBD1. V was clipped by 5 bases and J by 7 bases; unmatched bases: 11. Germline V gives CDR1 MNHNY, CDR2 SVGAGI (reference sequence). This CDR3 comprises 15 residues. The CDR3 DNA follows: TGTGCCAGCAGTGGGGGGGGACAGGGGCCGCGAGAGCAGTACGTC. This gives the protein CASSGGGQGPREQYV.

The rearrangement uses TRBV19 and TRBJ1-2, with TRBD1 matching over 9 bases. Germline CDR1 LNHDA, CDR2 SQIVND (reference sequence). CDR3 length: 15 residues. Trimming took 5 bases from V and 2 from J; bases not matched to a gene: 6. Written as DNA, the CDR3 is TGTGCCAGTAGTGGAGGACAGGGGTCCAACTATGGCTACACCTTC. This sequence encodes CASSGGQGSNYGYTF.

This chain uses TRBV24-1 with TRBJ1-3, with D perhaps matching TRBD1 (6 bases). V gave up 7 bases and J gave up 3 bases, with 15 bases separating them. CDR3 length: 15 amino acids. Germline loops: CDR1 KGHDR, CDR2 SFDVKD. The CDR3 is CATSPQQGLGNTIYF. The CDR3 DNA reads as TGTGCCACCAGCCCCCAACAGGGTCTTGGAAACACCATATATTTT.

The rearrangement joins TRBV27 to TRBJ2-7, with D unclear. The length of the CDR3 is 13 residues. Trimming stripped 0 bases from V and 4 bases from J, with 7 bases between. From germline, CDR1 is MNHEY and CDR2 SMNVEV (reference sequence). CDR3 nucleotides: TGTGCCAGCAGTTTATCTGGTCAGTACGAGCAGTACTTC. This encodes CASSLSGQYEQYF.

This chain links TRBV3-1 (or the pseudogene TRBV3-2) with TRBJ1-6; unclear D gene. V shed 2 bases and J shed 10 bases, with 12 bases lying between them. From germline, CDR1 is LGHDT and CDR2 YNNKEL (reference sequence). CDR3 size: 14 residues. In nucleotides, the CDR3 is TGTGCCAGCAGCCAACGTGAGCGAGGATCACCCCTCCACTTT. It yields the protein CASSQRERGSPLHF.

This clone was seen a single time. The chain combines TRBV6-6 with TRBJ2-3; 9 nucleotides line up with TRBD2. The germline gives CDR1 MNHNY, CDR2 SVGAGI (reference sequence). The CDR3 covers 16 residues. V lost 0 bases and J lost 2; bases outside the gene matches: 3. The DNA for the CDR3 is TGTGCCAGCAGTTACTCTAGCGGGGGTCTCACAGATACGCAGTATTTT. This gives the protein CASSYSSGGLTDTQYF.

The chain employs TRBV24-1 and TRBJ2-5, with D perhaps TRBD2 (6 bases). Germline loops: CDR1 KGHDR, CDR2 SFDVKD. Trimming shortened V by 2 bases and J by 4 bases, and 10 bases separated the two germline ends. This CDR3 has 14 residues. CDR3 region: CATSDSREIETQYF. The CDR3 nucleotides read TGTGCCACCAGTGATTCCCGGGAGATAGAGACCCAGTACTTC.

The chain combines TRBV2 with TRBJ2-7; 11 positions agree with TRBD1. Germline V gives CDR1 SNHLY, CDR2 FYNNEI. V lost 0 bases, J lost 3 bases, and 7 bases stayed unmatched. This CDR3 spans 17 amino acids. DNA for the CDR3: TGTGCCAGCAGTGAAGCGCTGGGGGACAGGGGGTACTACGAGCAGTACGTC. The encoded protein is CASSEALGDRGYYEQYV.

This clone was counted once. The CDR3 sequence: CASSLVQTSQRPHTDTQYF. The CDR3 DNA reads TGTGCCAGCAGCTTAGTCCAGACTAGTCAGCGTCCCCACACAGATACGCAGTATTTT. The chain recombines TRBV7-9 with TRBJ2-3; tentatively, D is TRBD2 (6 bases). V was pared by 1 base and J by 2 bases, with 22 bases between. CDR3 length: 19 amino acids. CDR1 and CDR2 from the germline V gene are SEHNR and FQNEAQ (reference sequence).

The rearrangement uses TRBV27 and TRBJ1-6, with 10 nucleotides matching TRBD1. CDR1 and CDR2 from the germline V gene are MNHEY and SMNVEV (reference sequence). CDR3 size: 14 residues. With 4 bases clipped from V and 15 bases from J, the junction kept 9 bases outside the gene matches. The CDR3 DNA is TGTGCCAGCAGTTCCGGACAGGGGGTGGTCAACCTCCACTTT. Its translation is CASSSGQGVVNLHF.

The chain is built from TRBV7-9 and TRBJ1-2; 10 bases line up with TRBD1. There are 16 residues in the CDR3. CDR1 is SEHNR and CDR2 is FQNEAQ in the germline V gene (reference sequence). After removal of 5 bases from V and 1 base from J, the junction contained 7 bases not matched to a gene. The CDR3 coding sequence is TGTGCCAGCAGCGCAGGGACAGGGGACGTTAACTATGGCTACACCTTC. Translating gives CASSAGTGDVNYGYTF. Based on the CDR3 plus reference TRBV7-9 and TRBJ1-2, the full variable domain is DTGVSQNPRHKITKRGQNVTFRCDPISEHNRLYWYRQTLGQGPEFLTYFQNEAQLEKSRLLSDRFSAERPKGSFSTLEIQRTEQGDSAMYLCASSAGTGDVNYGYTFGSGTRLTVV.

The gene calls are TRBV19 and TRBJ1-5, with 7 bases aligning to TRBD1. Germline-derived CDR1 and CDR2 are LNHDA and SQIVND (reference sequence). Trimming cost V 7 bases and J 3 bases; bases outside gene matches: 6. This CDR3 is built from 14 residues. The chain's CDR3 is CASKETGDNQPQHF. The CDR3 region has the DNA TGTGCCAGTAAGGAAACAGGGGACAATCAGCCCCAGCATTTT. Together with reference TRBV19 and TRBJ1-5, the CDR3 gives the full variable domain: DGGITQSPKYLFRKEGQNVTLSCEQNLNHDAMYWYRQDPGQGLRLIYYSQIVNDFQKGDIAEGYSVSREKKESFPLTVTSAQKNPTAFYLCASKETGDNQPQHFGDGTRLSIL.

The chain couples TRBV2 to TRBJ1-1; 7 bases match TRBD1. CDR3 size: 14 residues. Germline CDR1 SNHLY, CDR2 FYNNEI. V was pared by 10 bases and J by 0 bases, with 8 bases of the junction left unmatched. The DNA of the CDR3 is TGTGCCACCGCACAGGGGTCCATGAACACTGAAGCTTTCTTT. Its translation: CATAQGSMNTEAFF.

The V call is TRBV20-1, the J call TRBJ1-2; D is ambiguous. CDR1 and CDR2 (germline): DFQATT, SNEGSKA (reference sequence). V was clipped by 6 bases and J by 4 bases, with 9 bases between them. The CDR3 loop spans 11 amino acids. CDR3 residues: CSASGFYGYTF. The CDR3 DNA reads TGCAGTGCAAGCGGATTCTATGGCTACACCTTC.

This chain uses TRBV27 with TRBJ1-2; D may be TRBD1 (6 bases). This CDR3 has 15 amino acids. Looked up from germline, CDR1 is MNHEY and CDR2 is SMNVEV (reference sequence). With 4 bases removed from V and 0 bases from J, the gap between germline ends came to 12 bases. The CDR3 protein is CASSSTGTPNYGYTF. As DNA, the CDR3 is TGTGCCAGCAGTTCAACCGGGACACCTAACTATGGCTACACCTTC.

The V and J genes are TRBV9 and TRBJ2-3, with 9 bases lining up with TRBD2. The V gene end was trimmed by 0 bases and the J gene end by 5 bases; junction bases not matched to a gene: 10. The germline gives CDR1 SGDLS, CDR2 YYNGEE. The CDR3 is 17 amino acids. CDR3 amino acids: CASSVGSGGGARDTQYF. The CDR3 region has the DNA TGTGCCAGCAGCGTAGGATCAGGCGGGGGGGCTAGAGATACGCAGTATTTT.

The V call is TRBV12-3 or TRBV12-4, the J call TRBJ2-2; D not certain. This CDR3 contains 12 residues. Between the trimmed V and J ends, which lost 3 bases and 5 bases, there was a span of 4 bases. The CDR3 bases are TGTGCCAGCAGTTTCGGGACCGGGGAGCTGTTTTTT. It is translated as CASSFGTGELFF.

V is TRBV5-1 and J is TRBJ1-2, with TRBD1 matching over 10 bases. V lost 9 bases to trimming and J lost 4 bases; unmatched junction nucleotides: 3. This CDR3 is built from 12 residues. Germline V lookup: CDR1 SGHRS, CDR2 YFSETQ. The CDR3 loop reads CAIRQGAYGYTF. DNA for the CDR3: TGCGCCATACGACAGGGGGCCTATGGCTACACCTTC.

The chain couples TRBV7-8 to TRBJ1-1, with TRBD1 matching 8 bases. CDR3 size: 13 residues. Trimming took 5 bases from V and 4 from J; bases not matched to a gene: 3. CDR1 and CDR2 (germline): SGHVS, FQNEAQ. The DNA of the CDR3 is TGTGCCAGCAGCCGGACAGGGAGCACTGAAGCTTTCTTT. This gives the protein CASSRTGSTEAFF.

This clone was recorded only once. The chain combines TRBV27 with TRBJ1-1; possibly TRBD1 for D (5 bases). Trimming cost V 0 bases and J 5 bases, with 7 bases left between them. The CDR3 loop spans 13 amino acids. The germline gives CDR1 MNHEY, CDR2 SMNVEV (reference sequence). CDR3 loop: CASSLSEGTEAFF. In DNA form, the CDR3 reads TGTGCCAGCAGTTTATCGGAGGGGACTGAAGCTTTCTTT.